A selection of T cell receptor beta chains follows, all from one sample in a study of blood T cell repertoires in COVID-19. Repertoires were generated with immunoSEQ multiplex PCR, while TCRdb's copy carries only in-frame clones and drops some. This table has about 140,000 clones, about four fifths appearing once. Material: PBMCs or T cells enriched from blood (not recorded which). These receptors all stem from a woman aged 18-29 years who had been exposed to COVID-19. Both conserved end residues are part of each CDR3. The order of the fields is D gene, V gene, J gene, clone size, CDR3 protein, CDR3 DNA. A D gene is named only where the DNA matches it firmly. Clone size is shown for a subset of rows, as once, few, many or a class of expanded clone.

d_call: -
v_call: TRBV7-9
j_call: TRBJ1-1
clone_size: -
cdr3_aa: CASRYGDTEAFF
cdr3_nt: TGTGCCAGCAGATACGGAGACACTGAAGCTTTCTTT

d_call: TRBD1
v_call: TRBV12-3/TRBV12-4
j_call: TRBJ1-2
clone_size: -
cdr3_aa: CASSFGQGHGYTF
cdr3_nt: TGTGCCAGCAGTTTCGGACAGGGTCATGGCTACACCTTC

d_call: -
v_call: TRBV14
j_call: TRBJ2-7
clone_size: -
cdr3_aa: CASSREGGSAYEQYF
cdr3_nt: TGTGCCAGCAGCCGAGAGGGGGGTTCCGCCTACGAGCAGTACTTC

d_call: -
v_call: TRBV4-1
j_call: TRBJ1-2
clone_size: -
cdr3_aa: CASSQQRGSGYTF
cdr3_nt: TGCGCCAGCAGCCAACAGAGAGGAAGTGGCTACACCTTC

d_call: -
v_call: TRBV28
j_call: TRBJ2-1
clone_size: -
cdr3_aa: CASTLGGATTYNEQFF
cdr3_nt: TGTGCCAGCACCCTAGGGGGAGCGACTACCTACAATGAGCAGTTCTTC

d_call: -
v_call: TRBV9
j_call: TRBJ2-2
clone_size: -
cdr3_aa: CASSPSGTLNTGELFF
cdr3_nt: TGTGCCAGCAGCCCATCCGGGACTCTCAACACCGGGGAGCTGTTTTTT

d_call: -
v_call: TRBV10-3
j_call: TRBJ2-7
clone_size: -
cdr3_aa: CAISGPSGTYEQYF
cdr3_nt: TGTGCCATCAGTGGTCCGAGCGGAACCTACGAGCAGTACTTC

d_call: -
v_call: TRBV30
j_call: TRBJ1-4
clone_size: few
cdr3_aa: CAWRNSAREKLFF
cdr3_nt: TGTGCCTGGAGAAATAGTGCGAGGGAAAAACTGTTTTTT

d_call: TRBD2
v_call: TRBV6-2/TRBV6-3
j_call: TRBJ2-5
clone_size: -
cdr3_aa: CASSYSGIGTQYF
cdr3_nt: TGTGCCAGCAGCTATAGCGGGATTGGGACCCAGTACTTC

d_call: -
v_call: TRBV19
j_call: TRBJ2-2
clone_size: -
cdr3_aa: CASSIWTDTGELFF
cdr3_nt: TGTGCCAGTAGTATCTGGACAGACACCGGGGAGCTGTTTTTT

d_call: -
v_call: TRBV4-1
j_call: TRBJ1-1
clone_size: -
cdr3_aa: CASSPEGRGLNTEAFF
cdr3_nt: TGCGCCAGCAGCCCTGAGGGCAGGGGCCTGAACACTGAAGCTTTCTTT

d_call: TRBD1
v_call: TRBV27
j_call: TRBJ1-1
clone_size: -
cdr3_aa: CASSPGTGSLNTEAFF
cdr3_nt: TGTGCCAGCAGTCCTGGGACAGGGTCTCTTAACACTGAAGCTTTCTTT

d_call: TRBD2
v_call: TRBV5-1
j_call: TRBJ2-5
clone_size: -
cdr3_aa: CASSLAASGSGTQYF
cdr3_nt: TGCGCCAGCAGCTTGGCGGCTAGCGGATCGGGGACCCAGTACTTC

d_call: TRBD2
v_call: TRBV29-1
j_call: TRBJ2-7
clone_size: -
cdr3_aa: CSVTSGRYYEQYF
cdr3_nt: TGCAGCGTGACTAGCGGGAGGTACTACGAGCAGTACTTC

d_call: -
v_call: TRBV25-1
j_call: TRBJ2-3
clone_size: -
cdr3_aa: CASSAHRDITKDTQYF
cdr3_nt: TGTGCCAGCAGTGCCCACCGGGACATTACAAAGGATACGCAGTATTTT

d_call: TRBD1
v_call: TRBV19
j_call: TRBJ1-1
clone_size: -
cdr3_aa: CASSMKTRDSPMNTEAFF
cdr3_nt: TGTGCCAGTAGTATGAAAACTCGGGACAGCCCCATGAACACTGAAGCTTTCTTT

d_call: TRBD1
v_call: TRBV28
j_call: TRBJ2-7
clone_size: many
cdr3_aa: CASSPRQGAREQYF
cdr3_nt: TGTGCCAGCAGCCCTAGACAGGGGGCGAGGGAGCAGTACTTC

d_call: -
v_call: TRBV27
j_call: TRBJ2-3
clone_size: -
cdr3_aa: CASSAGTLPVDTQYF
cdr3_nt: TGTGCCAGCAGCGCCGGGACACTCCCTGTAGATACGCAGTATTTT

d_call: -
v_call: TRBV29-1
j_call: TRBJ2-5
clone_size: -
cdr3_aa: CSVAKNSGWSETQYF
cdr3_nt: TGCAGCGTGGCCAAGAACTCAGGGTGGAGTGAGACCCAGTACTTC

d_call: -
v_call: TRBV18
j_call: TRBJ2-5
clone_size: -
cdr3_aa: CASSPVSTKETQYF
cdr3_nt: TGTGCCAGCTCACCAGTATCTACCAAAGAGACCCAGTACTTC

d_call: -
v_call: TRBV6-5
j_call: TRBJ1-5
clone_size: -
cdr3_aa: CASSYGTTYSNQPQHF
cdr3_nt: TGTGCCAGCAGTTACGGGACAACTTATAGCAATCAGCCCCAGCATTTT

d_call: TRBD2
v_call: TRBV19
j_call: TRBJ2-1
clone_size: -
cdr3_aa: CASSKQASSGRINEQFF
cdr3_nt: TGTGCCAGTAGTAAACAAGCGTCTAGCGGGAGAATCAATGAGCAGTTCTTC

d_call: -
v_call: TRBV10-3
j_call: TRBJ2-5
clone_size: few
cdr3_aa: CAIRKDSGEETQYF
cdr3_nt: TGTGCCATCAGGAAGGACAGTGGTGAAGAGACCCAGTACTTC

d_call: TRBD1
v_call: TRBV5-6
j_call: TRBJ2-2
clone_size: -
cdr3_aa: CASSFPRDRENTGELFF
cdr3_nt: TGTGCCAGCAGCTTTCCCCGGGACAGGGAGAACACCGGGGAGCTGTTTTTT

d_call: TRBD2
v_call: TRBV7-7
j_call: TRBJ2-1
clone_size: few
cdr3_aa: CASSLGAGGHNEQFF
cdr3_nt: TGTGCCAGCAGCTTAGGAGCGGGAGGCCACAATGAGCAGTTCTTC

d_call: -
v_call: TRBV10-3
j_call: TRBJ2-7
clone_size: -
cdr3_aa: CAIRDSIAPYEQYF
cdr3_nt: TGTGCCATCAGAGACAGCATAGCCCCTTACGAGCAGTACTTC

d_call: -
v_call: TRBV7-2
j_call: TRBJ1-1
clone_size: -
cdr3_aa: CASSPRPREGGNTEAFF
cdr3_nt: TGTGCCAGCAGCCCAAGGCCCAGGGAGGGAGGGAACACTGAAGCTTTCTTT

d_call: -
v_call: TRBV19
j_call: TRBJ1-1
clone_size: once
cdr3_aa: CASRGPTEAFF
cdr3_nt: TGTGCCAGTAGGGGCCCCACTGAAGCTTTCTTT

d_call: -
v_call: TRBV1
j_call: TRBJ2-7
clone_size: -
cdr3_aa: CTSSQGTSDLYYEQYF
cdr3_nt: TGCACCAGCAGCCAAGGGACTAGCGACCTTTACTACGAGCAGTACTTC

d_call: TRBD1
v_call: TRBV19
j_call: TRBJ2-7
clone_size: -
cdr3_aa: CASSKSQGATWDEQYF
cdr3_nt: TGTGCCAGTAGTAAATCTCAGGGGGCGACTTGGGACGAGCAGTACTTC

d_call: -
v_call: TRBV9
j_call: TRBJ2-1
clone_size: -
cdr3_aa: CASSGGDSPGHEQFF
cdr3_nt: TGTGCCAGCAGCGGAGGGGACTCACCGGGGCATGAGCAGTTCTTC

d_call: -
v_call: TRBV19
j_call: TRBJ1-1
clone_size: -
cdr3_aa: CASSIVWARLNTEAFF
cdr3_nt: TGTGCCAGTAGTATAGTCTGGGCCCGCCTGAACACTGAAGCTTTCTTT

d_call: -
v_call: TRBV18
j_call: TRBJ1-1
clone_size: -
cdr3_aa: CASSPATYTEAFF
cdr3_nt: TGTGCCAGCTCACCAGCTACCTACACTGAAGCTTTCTTT

d_call: TRBD2
v_call: TRBV29-1
j_call: TRBJ2-7
clone_size: -
cdr3_aa: CSVEDGGRASYEQYF
cdr3_nt: TGCAGCGTTGAAGATGGAGGGAGGGCCTCATACGAGCAGTACTTC

d_call: -
v_call: TRBV27
j_call: TRBJ2-6
clone_size: once
cdr3_aa: CASSSRQGTLVTSGANVLTF
cdr3_nt: TGTGCCAGCAGTTCCCGGCAGGGGACCCTGGTAACGTCTGGGGCCAACGTCCTGACTTTC

d_call: TRBD1
v_call: TRBV29-1
j_call: TRBJ1-2
clone_size: -
cdr3_aa: CSVERQGGHYGYTF
cdr3_nt: TGCAGCGTCGAGAGACAGGGAGGACACTATGGCTACACCTTC

d_call: TRBD1
v_call: TRBV28
j_call: TRBJ1-2
clone_size: -
cdr3_aa: CASRTGTGPSNYGYTF
cdr3_nt: TGTGCCAGCAGAACCGGGACAGGGCCCTCTAACTATGGCTACACCTTC

d_call: TRBD2
v_call: TRBV7-3
j_call: TRBJ2-1
clone_size: -
cdr3_aa: CASSLGYSGSNEQFF
cdr3_nt: TGTGCCAGCAGCTTAGGCTACAGCGGGAGCAATGAGCAGTTCTTC

d_call: -
v_call: TRBV21-1
j_call: TRBJ2-1
clone_size: -
cdr3_aa: CASSGTGGNEQFF
cdr3_nt: TGTGCCAGCAGCGGGACAGGGGGGAATGAGCAGTTCTTC

d_call: TRBD2
v_call: TRBV3-1/TRBV3-2
j_call: TRBJ2-1
clone_size: -
cdr3_aa: CASSQEPSGSYNEQFF
cdr3_nt: TGTGCCAGCAGCCAAGAACCTAGCGGGTCTTACAATGAGCAGTTCTTC

d_call: -
v_call: TRBV6-5
j_call: TRBJ2-4
clone_size: -
cdr3_aa: CASSPIRPAGIQYF
cdr3_nt: TGTGCCAGCAGTCCTATCCGGCCCGCGGGCATTCAGTACTTC

d_call: TRBD2
v_call: TRBV20-1
j_call: TRBJ2-7
clone_size: once
cdr3_aa: CSASPSGIYEQYF
cdr3_nt: TGCAGTGCTAGTCCCAGCGGGATCTACGAGCAGTACTTC

d_call: TRBD1
v_call: TRBV19
j_call: TRBJ1-5
clone_size: once
cdr3_aa: CASFGTGRNQPQHF
cdr3_nt: TGTGCCAGTTTTGGGACAGGACGAAATCAGCCCCAGCATTTT

d_call: -
v_call: TRBV3-1/TRBV3-2
j_call: TRBJ2-3
clone_size: -
cdr3_aa: CASSQGIGVGTDTQYF
cdr3_nt: TGTGCCAGCAGCCAAGGGATCGGGGTTGGCACAGATACGCAGTATTTT

d_call: TRBD1
v_call: TRBV5-8
j_call: TRBJ2-6
clone_size: -
cdr3_aa: CASRHRIRDRNSGANVLTF
cdr3_nt: TGTGCCAGCAGACATCGTATCCGGGACAGGAACTCTGGGGCCAACGTCCTGACTTTC

d_call: -
v_call: TRBV7-8
j_call: TRBJ2-5
clone_size: -
cdr3_aa: CASSLASSDPQETQYF
cdr3_nt: TGTGCCAGCAGCTTAGCCTCTAGTGACCCCCAAGAGACCCAGTACTTC

d_call: -
v_call: TRBV4-2
j_call: TRBJ1-2
clone_size: -
cdr3_aa: CASSQGGSYDRQIYGYTF
cdr3_nt: TGTGCCAGCAGCCAAGGAGGGAGCTATGACAGGCAGATCTATGGCTACACCTTC

d_call: TRBD2
v_call: TRBV27
j_call: TRBJ2-1
clone_size: -
cdr3_aa: CASSLGGSYNEQFF
cdr3_nt: TGTGCCAGCAGTTTGGGGGGGAGCTACAATGAGCAGTTCTTC

d_call: -
v_call: TRBV28
j_call: TRBJ2-5
clone_size: -
cdr3_aa: CASSVIQETQYF
cdr3_nt: TGTGCCAGCAGTGTAATCCAAGAGACCCAGTACTTC

d_call: -
v_call: TRBV29-1
j_call: TRBJ1-4
clone_size: -
cdr3_aa: CSVGTGREKLFF
cdr3_nt: TGCAGCGTTGGTACAGGGCGAGAAAAACTGTTTTTT

d_call: -
v_call: TRBV11-2
j_call: TRBJ1-2
clone_size: -
cdr3_aa: CASSHARAGYGYTF
cdr3_nt: TGTGCCAGCAGCCACGCTAGGGCGGGGTATGGCTACACCTTC

d_call: -
v_call: TRBV19
j_call: TRBJ2-1
clone_size: -
cdr3_aa: CASSIEGQNEQFF
cdr3_nt: TGTGCCAGTAGTATAGAAGGACAGAATGAGCAGTTCTTC

d_call: TRBD2
v_call: TRBV4-3
j_call: TRBJ2-1
clone_size: -
cdr3_aa: CASSQERLAEGNEQFF
cdr3_nt: TGCGCCAGCAGCCAAGAACGGCTAGCGGAAGGGAATGAGCAGTTCTTC

d_call: TRBD2
v_call: TRBV30
j_call: TRBJ2-1
clone_size: once
cdr3_aa: CAWSVGVSGRASHEQFF
cdr3_nt: TGTGCCTGGAGTGTAGGAGTTAGCGGGAGGGCCTCGCATGAGCAGTTCTTC

d_call: TRBD1
v_call: TRBV28
j_call: TRBJ1-5
clone_size: -
cdr3_aa: CASSLRTGAFSNQPQHF
cdr3_nt: TGTGCCAGCAGTTTACGGACAGGGGCCTTTAGCAATCAGCCCCAGCATTTT

d_call: -
v_call: TRBV5-1
j_call: TRBJ1-6
clone_size: -
cdr3_aa: CASSLGQSYSPLHF
cdr3_nt: TGCGCCAGCAGCTTGGGACAGTCTTATTCACCCCTCCACTTT

d_call: -
v_call: TRBV27
j_call: TRBJ1-2
clone_size: -
cdr3_aa: CASSSPRGADYGYTF
cdr3_nt: TGTGCCAGCAGTTCTCCCCGGGGGGCTGACTATGGCTACACCTTC

d_call: -
v_call: TRBV20-1
j_call: TRBJ1-6
clone_size: -
cdr3_aa: CSAKQGSPLHF
cdr3_nt: TGCAGTGCTAAACAGGGTTCACCCCTCCACTTT

d_call: TRBD2
v_call: TRBV28
j_call: TRBJ2-3
clone_size: -
cdr3_aa: CASSVREGGDTQYF
cdr3_nt: TGTGCCAGCAGCGTTCGGGAGGGCGGGGATACGCAGTATTTT